A selection of T cell receptor beta chains follows, all from one sample in a study of T cell changes during pregnancy in multiple sclerosis. The table came from immunoSEQ multiplex PCR; TCRdb's copy has only in-frame clones and leaves some out. The data contain fewer than 85,000 clones, roughly 92% of them seen just once; the ten biggest clones take up less than 2.5%. Material: peripheral blood, obtained before pregnancy. Every receptor here comes from a female donor with multiple sclerosis, enrolled in a pregnancy study. The CDR3 runs from the conserved cysteine through the conserved F or W. Fields, in order: J gene, V gene, D gene, clone size, CDR3 DNA, CDR3 protein. The D gene is left open where the match is weak. Clone size appears in some rows only: once, few, many, or a class for an expanded clone.

j_call: TRBJ2-1
v_call: TRBV9
d_call: NA
clone_size: NA
cdr3_nt: TGTGCCAGCAGCGTCGGGACTTCTGGGGAGCAGTTCTTC
cdr3_aa: CASSVGTSGEQFF

j_call: TRBJ2-1
v_call: TRBV7-2
d_call: NA
clone_size: NA
cdr3_nt: TGTGCCAGCAGCTTCCAATCCTACAATGAGCAGTTCTTC
cdr3_aa: CASSFQSYNEQFF

j_call: TRBJ2-3
v_call: TRBV29-1
d_call: NA
clone_size: few
cdr3_nt: TGCAGCGTTGGGTTGGGAGGAACAGATACGCAGTATTTT
cdr3_aa: CSVGLGGTDTQYF

j_call: TRBJ2-7
v_call: TRBV4-3
d_call: NA
clone_size: NA
cdr3_nt: TGCGCCAGCAGCCAAGATTGGGGGGAGTACGAGCAGTACTTC
cdr3_aa: CASSQDWGEYEQYF

j_call: TRBJ2-3
v_call: TRBV7-3
d_call: TRBD2
clone_size: NA
cdr3_nt: TGTGCCAGCAGCTTAGCGGGAGGGACCACAGATACGCAGTATTTT
cdr3_aa: CASSLAGGTTDTQYF

j_call: TRBJ1-1
v_call: TRBV6-6
d_call: NA
clone_size: once
cdr3_nt: TGTGCCAGCAGTTATGTGTTGGGGCGCACTGAAGCTTTCTTT
cdr3_aa: CASSYVLGRTEAFF

j_call: TRBJ2-7
v_call: TRBV9
d_call: TRBD2
clone_size: NA
cdr3_nt: TGTGCCAGCAGCGTAGGGAGGTTAGCGGGAGCCGAGCAGTACTTC
cdr3_aa: CASSVGRLAGAEQYF

j_call: TRBJ2-2
v_call: TRBV9
d_call: NA
clone_size: NA
cdr3_nt: TGTGCCAGCAGCACGCGACGGGGAGGGGGCACCGGGGAGCTGTTTTTT
cdr3_aa: CASSTRRGGGTGELFF

j_call: TRBJ2-1
v_call: TRBV2
d_call: TRBD2
clone_size: once
cdr3_nt: TGTGCCAGCTCACTAGCGGGATTGGTCTTC
cdr3_aa: CASSLAGLVF

j_call: TRBJ2-1
v_call: TRBV2
d_call: NA
clone_size: NA
cdr3_nt: TGTGCCAGCAGCCAAACAGGGAACTCCTACAATGAGCAGTTCTTC
cdr3_aa: CASSQTGNSYNEQFF

j_call: TRBJ2-7
v_call: TRBV27
d_call: TRBD1
clone_size: NA
cdr3_nt: TGTGCCAGCAGTCCCCGGACAGGGGTCCTCTACGAGCAGTACTTC
cdr3_aa: CASSPRTGVLYEQYF

j_call: TRBJ2-6
v_call: TRBV18
d_call: TRBD1
clone_size: NA
cdr3_nt: TGTGCCAGCTCCCAACAGGGGGCTGGGGCCAACGTCCTGACTTTC
cdr3_aa: CASSQQGAGANVLTF

j_call: TRBJ1-3
v_call: TRBV6-1
d_call: TRBD1
clone_size: NA
cdr3_nt: TGTGCCAGCGGGAAACAGGGGCCTTCTGGAAACACCATATATTTT
cdr3_aa: CASGKQGPSGNTIYF

j_call: TRBJ1-3
v_call: TRBV5-6
d_call: TRBD1
clone_size: NA
cdr3_nt: TGTGCCAGCAGCTCAGACAGGGAGATAAACACCATATATTTT
cdr3_aa: CASSSDREINTIYF

j_call: TRBJ1-1
v_call: TRBV6-6
d_call: TRBD1
clone_size: NA
cdr3_nt: TGTGCCACCGCCCGACAGGGAAACACTGAAGCTTTCTTT
cdr3_aa: CATARQGNTEAFF

j_call: TRBJ1-2
v_call: TRBV11-2
d_call: NA
clone_size: NA
cdr3_nt: TGTGCCAGCAGCCCAGGCCTCCAGGGCTACACCTTC
cdr3_aa: CASSPGLQGYTF

j_call: TRBJ2-7
v_call: TRBV5-6
d_call: TRBD1
clone_size: NA
cdr3_nt: TGTGCCAGCAGCTTGGTTCGGGGGACAGGGGGTTACGAGCAGTACTTC
cdr3_aa: CASSLVRGTGGYEQYF

j_call: TRBJ2-2
v_call: TRBV27
d_call: NA
clone_size: NA
cdr3_nt: TGTGCCAGCAGTTTATCTCGGACCGGGGAGCTGTTTTTT
cdr3_aa: CASSLSRTGELFF

j_call: TRBJ1-1
v_call: TRBV10-3
d_call: TRBD1
clone_size: NA
cdr3_nt: TGTGCCATCAGCGACAGGGGGCGTAGCACTGAAGCTTTCTTT
cdr3_aa: CAISDRGRSTEAFF

j_call: TRBJ2-5
v_call: TRBV28
d_call: TRBD1
clone_size: NA
cdr3_nt: TGTGCCAGCAGTTTACCTAAACAGGGGGCGCGATACCAAGAGACCCAGTACTTC
cdr3_aa: CASSLPKQGARYQETQYF

j_call: TRBJ2-1
v_call: TRBV5-6
d_call: NA
clone_size: NA
cdr3_nt: TGTGCCAGCAGCTTGCTCAGCAGGGGGGTTTGGGATGAGCAGTTCTTC
cdr3_aa: CASSLLSRGVWDEQFF

j_call: TRBJ2-1
v_call: TRBV9
d_call: TRBD2
clone_size: NA
cdr3_nt: TGTGCCAGCAGCGTAGAGTTAGCGGGGTACAATGAGCAGTTCTTC
cdr3_aa: CASSVELAGYNEQFF

j_call: TRBJ2-7
v_call: TRBV5-1
d_call: TRBD2
clone_size: NA
cdr3_nt: TGCGCCAGCAGCTCGGGCCGTCTAGCGGGAGGGCGTATCTCCTACGAGCAGTACTTC
cdr3_aa: CASSSGRLAGGRISYEQYF

j_call: TRBJ2-1
v_call: TRBV7-9
d_call: TRBD1
clone_size: NA
cdr3_nt: TGTGCCAGCCGGGACAGCACCCACAATGAGCAGTTCTTC
cdr3_aa: CASRDSTHNEQFF

j_call: TRBJ2-7
v_call: TRBV28
d_call: TRBD1
clone_size: NA
cdr3_nt: TGTGCCAGCAGACCCATACAGGGGCTGCCTTCCGAGCAGTACTTC
cdr3_aa: CASRPIQGLPSEQYF

j_call: TRBJ1-5
v_call: TRBV27
d_call: NA
clone_size: NA
cdr3_nt: TGTGCCAGCAGTTTATATGGAGGGAATCAGCCCCAGCATTTT
cdr3_aa: CASSLYGGNQPQHF

j_call: TRBJ2-5
v_call: TRBV7-2
d_call: NA
clone_size: NA
cdr3_nt: TGTGCCAGCAGCTTCGCCCGAACAGGGTTGGGTGGGACCCAGTACTTC
cdr3_aa: CASSFARTGLGGTQYF

j_call: TRBJ2-1
v_call: TRBV21-1
d_call: NA
clone_size: NA
cdr3_nt: TGTGCCAGCAGCAAAGTCGGACTACCTCGGAATGAGCAGTTCTTC
cdr3_aa: CASSKVGLPRNEQFF

j_call: TRBJ2-2
v_call: TRBV5-4
d_call: NA
clone_size: NA
cdr3_nt: TGTGCCAGCAGCTTGGCAGGGGGGACCGGGGAGCTGTTTTTT
cdr3_aa: CASSLAGGTGELFF

j_call: TRBJ1-2
v_call: TRBV9
d_call: TRBD1
clone_size: NA
cdr3_nt: TGTGCCAGCAGCGTAGCTGGGACAGGGGATACCTATGGCTACACCTTC
cdr3_aa: CASSVAGTGDTYGYTF

j_call: TRBJ1-1
v_call: TRBV12-5
d_call: NA
clone_size: NA
cdr3_nt: TGTGCTAGTGGTTTGGTACTCTCTCCCAGGGCCCCCACTGAAGCTTTCTTT
cdr3_aa: CASGLVLSPRAPTEAFF

j_call: TRBJ2-3
v_call: TRBV5-4
d_call: TRBD2
clone_size: NA
cdr3_nt: TGTGCCAGCAGCCATAGCGGGAGGGGAAAAATAGATACGCAGTATTTT
cdr3_aa: CASSHSGRGKIDTQYF

j_call: TRBJ1-1
v_call: TRBV19
d_call: NA
clone_size: NA
cdr3_nt: TGTGCCAGTAGTTTGGCCGCCCAGAACACTGAAGCTTTCTTT
cdr3_aa: CASSLAAQNTEAFF

j_call: TRBJ2-2
v_call: TRBV7-8
d_call: NA
clone_size: few
cdr3_nt: TGTGCCTCCACGGAGGTAATAAACGGGGAGCTGTTTTTT
cdr3_aa: CASTEVINGELFF

j_call: TRBJ2-2
v_call: TRBV7-6
d_call: NA
clone_size: NA
cdr3_nt: TGTGCCAGCAGCTTATTCGGCACCGGGGAGCTGTTTTTT
cdr3_aa: CASSLFGTGELFF

j_call: TRBJ1-1
v_call: TRBV19
d_call: TRBD1
clone_size: NA
cdr3_nt: TGTGCCAGTAACTGGGGGACAGACACTGAAGCTTTCTTT
cdr3_aa: CASNWGTDTEAFF